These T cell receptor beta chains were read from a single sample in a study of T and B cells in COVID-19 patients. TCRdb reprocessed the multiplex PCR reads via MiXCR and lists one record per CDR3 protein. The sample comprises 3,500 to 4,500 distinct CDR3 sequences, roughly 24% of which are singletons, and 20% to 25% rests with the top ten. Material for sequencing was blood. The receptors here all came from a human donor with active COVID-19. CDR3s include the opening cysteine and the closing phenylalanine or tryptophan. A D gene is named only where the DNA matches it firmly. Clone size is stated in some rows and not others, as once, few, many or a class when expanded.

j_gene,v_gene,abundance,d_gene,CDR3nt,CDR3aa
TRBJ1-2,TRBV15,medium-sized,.,TGTGCCACCAGCAGAGAGGACGACAGGAACTATGGCTACACCTTC,CATSREDDRNYGYTF
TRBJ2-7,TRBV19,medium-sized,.,TGTGCCAGTAGTTTCCAACAGGGATACGAGCAGTACTTC,CASSFQQGYEQYF
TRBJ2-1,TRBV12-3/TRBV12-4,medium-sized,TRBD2,TGTGCCAGCAGTTACCCTTTAGCGGGTGGTTACAATGAGCAGTTCTTC,CASSYPLAGGYNEQFF
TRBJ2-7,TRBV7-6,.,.,TGTGCCAGCAGCTACGGGACGCCGTCCTACGAGCAGTACTTC,CASSYGTPSYEQYF
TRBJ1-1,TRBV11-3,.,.,TGTGCCAGCAGCTTACTGGGAGGCACTGAAGCTTTCTTT,CASSLLGGTEAFF
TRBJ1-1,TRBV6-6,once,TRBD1,TGTGCCAGCAGTGGGACAGGGGACACTGAAGCTTTCTTT,CASSGTGDTEAFF
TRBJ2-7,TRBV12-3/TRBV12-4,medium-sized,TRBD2,TGTGCCAGCAGCCCCGGGACTAGCGGGAGTTGGGCCTACGAGCAGTACTTC,CASSPGTSGSWAYEQYF
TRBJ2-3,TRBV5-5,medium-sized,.,TGTGCCAGCAGCAGTTGGAGGGACTTCCGGGATACGCAGTATTTT,CASSSWRDFRDTQYF
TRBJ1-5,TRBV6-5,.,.,TGTGCCTGCAGTCCGACAGCTAATCAGCCCCAGCATTTT,CACSPTANQPQHF
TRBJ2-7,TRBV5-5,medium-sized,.,TGTGCCAGCAGCTCCCGAGTGGGCCCGGGGGAGCAGTACTTC,CASSSRVGPGEQYF
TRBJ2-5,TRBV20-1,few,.,TGCAGTGCTAGTAGAACGGGGGCGGAGACCCAGTACTTC,CSASRTGAETQYF
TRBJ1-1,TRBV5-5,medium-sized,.,TGTGCCAGCAGCCATACAGGGCACACTGAAGCTTTCTTT,CASSHTGHTEAFF
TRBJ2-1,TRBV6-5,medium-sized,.,TGTGCCAGCAGTTACTCAGGTTCCTACAATGAGCAGTTCTTC,CASSYSGSYNEQFF
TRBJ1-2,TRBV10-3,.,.,TGTGCCACCCGACGACCCCCTAACTATGGCTACACCTTC,CATRRPPNYGYTF
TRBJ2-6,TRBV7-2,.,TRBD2,TGTGCCAGCAGCTTGGGACTAGCGGGCCACGGAGCTGGGGCCAACGTCCTGACTTTC,CASSLGLAGHGAGANVLTF
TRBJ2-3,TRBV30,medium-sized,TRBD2,TGTGCCTGGAGTGTAATGGGGGGGATCACAGATACGCAGTATTTT,CAWSVMGGITDTQYF
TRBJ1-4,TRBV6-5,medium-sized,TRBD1,TGTGCCAGCAGTGCAACGGGGGCAGGGGGTGAAAAACTGTTTTTT,CASSATGAGGEKLFF